The 31 T cell receptor beta chains presented below share a single source sample, sequenced in a study of beta chain features in type 1 diabetes. The isolated RNA, all of it, was reverse transcribed, so expressed TCRB transcripts were what got sequenced. Assay used: immunoSEQ multiplex PCR; TCRdb lists only in-frame clones, some missing. The sample records under 400,000 clones, 10% to 15% being singletons. Sequencing was carried out using naive CD4+ T cells from blood. Every receptor here comes from a man aged 18 to 29 in good health.

The chain is built from TRBV10-3 and TRBJ1-2, with D maybe TRBD1 (6 bases). Germline V gene lookup returns CDR1 ENHRY and CDR2 SYGVKD. Trimming shortened V by 6 bases and J by 8 bases, and 19 bases separated the two germline ends. The CDR3 runs to 14 residues. Here the CDR3 reads CAISATGTTYGYTF. CDR3 nucleotides: TGTGCCATCAGCGCTACAGGGACGACTTACGGCTACACCTTC.

The chain employs TRBV19 and TRBJ2-7; the D gene is possibly TRBD2 (6 bases). CDR1 and CDR2 (germline): LNHDA, SQIVND (reference sequence). Between the trimmed V and J ends, which lost 5 bases and 1 base, there was a span of 12 bases. The CDR3 has 14 amino acids. This chain's CDR3 is CASSSGRGSYEQYF. The CDR3 DNA reads TGTGCCAGTAGTTCAGGACGGGGGTCCTACGAGCAGTACTTC.

The gene calls are TRBV6-4 and TRBJ1-5, with 9 bases that match TRBD1. The CDR3 loop spans 13 amino acids. CDR1 is MRHNA, CDR2 SNTAGT, per germline. V was pared by 6 bases and J by 11 bases, with 8 bases of the junction left unmatched. The CDR3 sequence: CASSQDRGSSQHF. Written as DNA, the CDR3 is TGTGCCAGCAGCCAGGACAGGGGATCGTCCCAGCATTTT.

This clone was seen a few times. This chain uses TRBV7-6 with TRBJ1-2; the match to TRBD1 covers 8 bases. The J segment lost 0 bases and the V segment lost 5 bases, leaving 2 bases of the junction unmatched. CDR1 and CDR2 from the germline V gene are SGHVS and FNYEAQ. The CDR3 contains 14 residues. CDR3 protein: CASSPGGPNYGYTF. DNA for the CDR3: TGTGCCAGCAGCCCAGGGGGCCCTAACTATGGCTACACCTTC.

This clone came up a few times. The chain combines TRBV7-2 with TRBJ2-3, with 13 bases aligning to TRBD2. The CDR3 spans 14 residues. Germline V CDR1 and CDR2: SGHTA, FQGNSA. After removal of 6 bases from V and 3 bases from J, the junction contained 0 bases not matched to a gene. For the CDR3, the DNA is TGTGCCAGCAGACTAGCGGGAGGGACAGATACGCAGTATTTT. Encoded protein: CASRLAGGTDTQYF.

This chain uses TRBV7-2 with TRBJ2-7; tentatively, D is TRBD2 (6 bases). The length of the CDR3 is 14 residues. Trimming cost V 5 bases and J 7 bases, with 18 bases left between them. Germline V lookup: CDR1 SGHTA, CDR2 FQGNSA. CDR3 nucleotide sequence: TGTGCCAGCAGCAGCTCGAGCGGCGGGGTTGAGCAGTACTTC. It is translated as CASSSSSGGVEQYF. Using reference TRBV7-2 and TRBJ2-7 for the parts outside the CDR3, the full variable domain is GAGVSQSPSNKVTEKGKDVELRCDPISGHTALYWYRQSLGQGLEFLIYFQGNSAPDKSGLPSDRFSAERTGGSVSTLTIQRTQQEDSAVYLCASSSSSGGVEQYFGPGTRLTVT.

V is TRBV4-3 and J is TRBJ2-7; possible D gene TRBD2, 7 bases. Per the germline V gene, CDR1 is LGHNA and CDR2 is YSLEER. V dropped 0 bases and J dropped 12 bases, with 15 bases sitting between them. The CDR3 is 13 amino acids. In nucleotides, the CDR3 is TGCGCCAGCAGCCAAGAAGGGGGGGTCCAGCCGTACTTC. This encodes CASSQEGGVQPYF.

This clone was found a few times. V usage is TRBV20-1 and J usage is TRBJ2-1, with D possibly being TRBD2 (6 bases). Germline CDR1 reads DFQATT; CDR2 reads SNEGSKA (reference sequence). The CDR3 spans 10 residues. The V and J ends lost 4 bases and 13 bases respectively, with 11 bases between them. The CDR3 loop is CSATLADQFF. The CDR3 DNA reads TGCAGTGCTACACTAGCAGACCAGTTCTTC.

The chain combines TRBV2 with TRBJ2-7; D is undetermined. V was shortened by 5 bases and J by 9 bases, with 20 bases between the two germline ends. The length of the CDR3 is 14 residues. The germline CDR1 and CDR2 sequences are SNHLY and FYNNEI. DNA for the CDR3: TGTGCCAGCAGTCCCAATCTGTCAGTTTTCGCGCAGTACTTC. It specifies CASSPNLSVFAQYF.

The gene calls are TRBV28 and TRBJ2-7; possible D gene TRBD1, 6 bases. The germline gives CDR1 MDHEN, CDR2 SYDVKM. Trimming removed 7 bases from V and 7 bases from J, with 17 bases in between. CDR3 length equals 13 residues. The CDR3 nucleotides are TGTGCCAGCACCACTACGGGGACACGAGAGCAGTACTTC. This codes for CASTTTGTREQYF.

The CDR3 DNA is TGTGCCAGCAGTTTATCAACGGGACTCCGCAATCAGCCCCAGCATTTT. It specifies CASSLSTGLRNQPQHF. V is TRBV28 and J is TRBJ1-5, with D possibly matching TRBD1 (5 bases). Germline values: CDR1 MDHEN, CDR2 SYDVKM. The CDR3 has 16 residues. The V and J ends lost 1 base and 2 bases respectively, with 12 bases between them. The variable domain in full, with the rest retrieved from reference TRBV28 and TRBJ1-5, is DVKVTQSSRYLVKRTGEKVFLECVQDMDHENMFWYRQDPGLGLRLIYFSYDVKMKEKGDIPEGYSVSREKKERFSLILESASTNQTSMYLCASSLSTGLRNQPQHFGDGTRLSIL.

This clone turned up a few times. For the CDR3, the DNA is TGTGCCAGCAGTTTAGGTCCTAATAACTATGGCTACACCTTC. This codes for CASSLGPNNYGYTF. The chain combines TRBV27 with TRBJ1-2; D not resolved. The germline V and J ends were trimmed by 2 bases and 1 base, with 8 bases remaining between them. The CDR3 runs to 14 residues. Looked up from germline, CDR1 is MNHEY and CDR2 is SMNVEV (reference sequence).

The chain uses TRBV5-1 and TRBJ2-2, with D hard to call. In germline, CDR1 is SGHRS, CDR2 YFSETQ. Trimming removed 1 base at V and 0 bases at J, with 10 bases between. The CDR3 contains 16 residues. The DNA of the CDR3 is TGCGCCAGCAGCTTGCCCGTTCTCTCGAACACCGGGGAGCTGTTTTTT. Translating gives CASSLPVLSNTGELFF.

This clone was seen more than once but under ten times. The genes are TRBV30 and TRBJ2-7; a weak D match, TRBD2 (6 bases). V shed 2 bases and J shed 0 bases, with 14 bases lying between them. Germline V gives CDR1 GTSNPN, CDR2 SVGIG (reference sequence). The CDR3 has 15 amino acids. CDR3 nucleotide sequence: TGTGCCTGGAGTCCCGCCAGGACTATCTCCTACGAGCAGTACTTC. This gives the protein CAWSPARTISYEQYF. Full variable domain (outside the CDR3, taken from reference TRBV30 and TRBJ2-7): SQTIHQWPATLVQPVGSPLSLECTVEGTSNPNLYWYRQAAGRGLQLLFYSVGIGQISSEVPQNLSASRPQDRQFILSSKKLLLSDSGFYLCAWSPARTISYEQYFGPGTRLTVT.

The V call is TRBV30, the J call TRBJ2-5; the match to TRBD2 covers 9 bases. The germline V gene encodes CDR1 GTSNPN and CDR2 SVGIG (reference sequence). This CDR3 region has 14 residues. Trimming took 0 bases from V and 4 from J; bases not matched to a gene: 3. The CDR3 spells CAWSVRGGLETQYF. The CDR3 DNA reads TGTGCCTGGAGTGTGCGGGGGGGCCTAGAGACCCAGTACTTC.

The chain combines TRBV28 with TRBJ2-1; 8 nucleotides line up with TRBD1. This CDR3 spans 14 amino acids. V trimming: 5 bases; J trimming: 7 bases; junction bases outside the gene matches: 7. Per the germline V gene, CDR1 is MDHEN and CDR2 is SYDVKM. The CDR3 region has the DNA TGTGCCAGCAGTCTTGGACAGGGTGGGAATGAGCAGTTCTTC. Residues: CASSLGQGGNEQFF.

The chain has TRBV6-6 and TRBJ1-5, with D tentatively TRBD1 (6 bases). The CDR3 length is 14 residues. V lost 6 bases, J lost 3 bases, and 12 bases lay in between. Per germline, CDR1 MNHNY and CDR2 SVGAGI (reference sequence). The CDR3 protein is CASRAGQNNQPQHF. The DNA of the CDR3 is TGTGCCAGCAGGGCCGGACAGAACAATCAGCCCCAGCATTTT.

The V gene is TRBV2, the J gene TRBJ2-4; D gene ambiguous. Germline assignment: CDR1 SNHLY and CDR2 FYNNEI. The CDR3 contains 12 residues. Trimming cost V 2 bases and J 11 bases, with 10 bases left between them. The CDR3 bases are TGTGCCAGCAGTGAACGGTCGGTGGTTCAGTACTTC. Translated, it gives CASSERSVVQYF. Drawing the rest from reference TRBV2 and TRBJ2-4, the complete variable domain is EPEVTQTPSHQVTQMGQEVILRCVPISNHLYFYWYRQILGQKVEFLVSFYNNEISEKSEIFDDQFSVERPDGSNFTLKIRSTKLEDSAMYFCASSERSVVQYFGAGTRLSVL.

The chain combines TRBV7-9 with TRBJ2-3; no reliable D call. This CDR3 is 14 amino acids long. The V gene lost 1 base and the J gene lost 0 bases, with 5 bases spanning the gap. Germline lookup yields CDR1 SEHNR and CDR2 FQNEAQ (reference sequence). The CDR3 is CASSLDPSTDTQYF. The CDR3 DNA follows: TGTGCCAGCAGCTTAGATCCGAGCACAGATACGCAGTATTTT.

In nucleotides, the CDR3 is TGTGCCTGGAGGGACTGGAGAGGCCCCTACGAGCAGTACTTC. It specifies CAWRDWRGPYEQYF. The chain has TRBV30 and TRBJ2-7; weak D call: TRBD2 (5 bases). The CDR3 totals 14 residues. Germline loops: CDR1 GTSNPN, CDR2 SVGIG (reference sequence). Trimming pared 3 bases from V and 2 bases from J, leaving 14 bases between.

The table lists this clone with a few counts. The rearrangement joins TRBV28 to TRBJ1-4; the match to TRBD1 covers 7 bases. J gave up 2 bases and V 5 bases, and 5 bases lay outside the gene matches. This CDR3 is 15 amino acids long. Germline V gene data show CDR1 as MDHEN and CDR2 as SYDVKM. CDR3 coding DNA: TGTGCCAGCAGTCCGGAAGGGGGCACTAATGAAAAACTGTTTTTT. It yields the protein CASSPEGGTNEKLFF.

The rearrangement joins TRBV5-4 to TRBJ1-4; 9 bases are shared with TRBD1. With V trimmed by 4 bases and J by 6 bases, 4 bases remained unmatched. This CDR3 spans 14 amino acids. Germline values: CDR1 SGHNT, CDR2 YYREEE (reference sequence). The CDR3 nucleotides are TGTGCCAGCAGCGGGACAGGGAGGGATGAAAAACTGTTTTTT. It translates to CASSGTGRDEKLFF.

This clone was recorded a few times. The chain links TRBV7-9 to TRBJ1-2; perhaps TRBD1 as D (5 bases). Trimming stripped 5 bases from V and 5 bases from J, with 12 bases between. The CDR3 spans 13 residues. The germline V gene has CDR1 SEHNR and CDR2 FQNEAQ (reference sequence). The CDR3 loop reads CASSAQGLYGYTF. The CDR3 DNA follows: TGTGCCAGCAGCGCCCAGGGCCTATATGGCTACACCTTC.

This clone was detected a few times. The chain carries TRBV6-5 and TRBJ2-7; 9 bases are shared with TRBD1. This CDR3 has 14 amino acids. Germline CDR1 MNHEY, CDR2 SVGAGI. Trimming cost V 5 bases and J 4 bases; bases outside gene matches: 6. The CDR3 bases are TGTGCCAGCAGTAAAACAGGGGGCCAATACGAGCAGTACTTC. Protein sequence: CASSKTGGQYEQYF.

This clone was detected only a few times. The chain carries TRBV30 and TRBJ1-1; TRBD1 matches at 7 bases. V was clipped by 1 base and J by 1 base; unmatched bases: 0. The CDR3 loop spans 13 amino acids. Germline V gene lookup returns CDR1 GTSNPN and CDR2 SVGIG (reference sequence). The CDR3 is CAWSGQGNTEAFF. The CDR3, as DNA: TGTGCCTGGAGTGGACAGGGGAACACTGAAGCTTTCTTT.

The chain carries TRBV7-3 and TRBJ1-1, with 9 nucleotides matching TRBD1. The V gene's germline CDR1 is SGHTA and CDR2 FQGTGA. V dropped 5 bases and J dropped 0; count of bases not matched to a gene: 4. The CDR3 contains 15 residues. The chain's CDR3 is CASSPGTGMNTEAFF. Written as DNA, the CDR3 is TGTGCCAGCAGCCCCGGGACAGGGATGAACACTGAAGCTTTCTTT.

V gene TRBV6-5 combines with J gene TRBJ2-7; the D gene is possibly TRBD2 (5 bases). This CDR3 region has 16 residues. V dropped 2 bases and J dropped 2 bases, with 16 bases sitting between them. CDR1 MNHEY and CDR2 SVGAGI come from the germline V gene. CDR3 residues: CASSYTGMQLPYEQYF. The CDR3 DNA reads as TGTGCCAGCAGTTACACCGGGATGCAGCTACCCTACGAGCAGTACTTC.

The DNA of the CDR3 is TGTGCCAGCAGCCGAAACCGACAGGACGACCACGAGCAGTACTTC. Amino acid sequence: CASSRNRQDDHEQYF. The genes are TRBV7-2 and TRBJ2-7; D is possibly TRBD1 (6 bases). The germline CDR1 and CDR2 sequences are SGHTA and FQGNSA. This CDR3 contains 15 residues. V lost 5 bases and J 5 bases, leaving 19 bases between the germline ends. The full variable domain, rest sourced from reference TRBV7-2 and TRBJ2-7, is GAGVSQSPSNKVTEKGKDVELRCDPISGHTALYWYRQSLGQGLEFLIYFQGNSAPDKSGLPSDRFSAERTGGSVSTLTIQRTQQEDSAVYLCASSRNRQDDHEQYFGPGTRLTVT.

V usage is TRBV10-3 and J usage is TRBJ1-3; possibly TRBD1 for D (5 bases). V was pared by 7 bases and J by 0 bases, with 10 bases between. The CDR3 sequence is 14 residues long. Germline V lookup: CDR1 ENHRY, CDR2 SYGVKD. The CDR3 coding sequence is TGTGCCATCACGGGGGAGAACTCTGGAAACACCATATATTTT. Amino acids: CAITGENSGNTIYF.

This clone was seen only a few times. The chain links TRBV5-4 to TRBJ2-3, with 8 positions matching TRBD2. The CDR3 length is 17 residues. Germline CDR1 and CDR2: SGHNT and YYREEE (reference sequence). The V gene end was trimmed by 4 bases and the J gene end by 1 base; junction bases not matched to a gene: 11. The CDR3 DNA follows: TGTGCCAGCAGCCCGAGGGGGGCGGGAGGTGGCACAGATACGCAGTATTTT. Its translation is CASSPRGAGGGTDTQYF.

The rearrangement joins TRBV5-4 to TRBJ2-3; 7 nucleotides line up with TRBD2. Germline V CDR1 and CDR2: SGHNT, YYREEE (reference sequence). CDR3 length: 17 residues. Unmatched junction bases numbered 15, after V lost 4 bases and J lost 4 bases. CDR3 bases: TGTGCCAGCAGCCCCCCTTCCACGGGGGGATGGTCAGATACGCAGTATTTT. Its translation: CASSPPSTGGWSDTQYF.